These 30 T cell receptor beta chains were sequenced from one sample in a study of tumor-infiltrating lymphocytes in localized non-small cell lung cancer. TCRdb's copy holds only in-frame clones and misses some; the assay was immunoSEQ multiplex PCR. The sample holds some 14,000 clones, under 70% seen once. Sequenced sample: lung tumor tissue. These receptors originate from a human donor with non-small cell lung cancer.

This chain connects TRBV11-1 to TRBJ1-6; 10 nucleotides line up with TRBD1. J lost 4 bases, V lost 4 bases, and 1 base had no gene match. Germline V gene lookup returns CDR1 SGHAT and CDR2 FQDESV (reference sequence). The CDR3 runs to 15 residues. The CDR3 loop is CASSWTGGYNSPLHF. In DNA, the CDR3 is TGTGCCAGCAGCTGGACAGGGGGGTATAATTCACCCCTCCACTTT. Complete variable domain (other parts from reference TRBV11-1 and TRBJ1-6): EAEVAQSPRYKITEKSQAVAFWCDPISGHATLYWYRQILGQGPELLVQFQDESVVDDSQLPKDRFSAERLKGVDSTLKIQPAELGDSAMYLCASSWTGGYNSPLHFGNGTRLTVT.

The chain has TRBV2 and TRBJ1-5; D might be TRBD1 (5 bases). The CDR3 has 14 amino acids. V was cut by 4 bases and J by 0 bases, with 7 bases left in between. Germline V CDR1 and CDR2: SNHLY, FYNNEI. CDR3 sequence (DNA): TGTGCCAGCAGTGTTAGGGGTAGCAATCAGCCCCAGCATTTT. Amino acids: CASSVRGSNQPQHF.

This rearrangement joins TRBV7-9 to TRBJ1-1; a weak D match, TRBD1 (6 bases). CDR1 is SEHNR, CDR2 FQNEAQ, per germline (reference sequence). Trimming took off 4 bases at V and 8 bases at J, with 14 bases between the two ends. The CDR3 is 13 residues long. The CDR3 bases are TGTGCCAGCAGCTCCCAACAGGGATCGGAAGCTTTCTTT. Amino acid sequence: CASSSQQGSEAFF.

There are a few counts of this clone. The V call is TRBV7-8, the J call TRBJ1-3; tentative D call: TRBD1 (6 bases). Per the germline V gene, CDR1 is SGHVS and CDR2 is FQNEAQ. V lost 5 bases and J 4 bases, leaving 15 bases between the germline ends. The CDR3 extends over 15 amino acids. In DNA, the CDR3 is TGTGCCAGCAGCCCCCGGGCGGGGGCGGGAAACACCATATATTTT. It yields the protein CASSPRAGAGNTIYF.

The CDR3 DNA is TGTGCCAGCAGTTATACAGGGAATACGCAGTATTTT. Its protein is CASSYTGNTQYF. The chain recombines TRBV2 with TRBJ2-3; D perhaps matches TRBD1 (6 bases). Germline loops: CDR1 SNHLY, CDR2 FYNNEI. CDR3 length: 12 residues. Trimming took off 5 bases at V and 7 bases at J, with 10 bases between the two ends.

The chain links TRBV9 to TRBJ1-5, with 8 bases aligning to TRBD1. After removal of 5 bases from V and 5 bases from J, the junction contained 9 bases not matched to a gene. The CDR3 contains 15 residues. CDR1 and CDR2 (germline): SGDLS, YYNGEE. The DNA of the CDR3 is TGTGCCAGCAGTCCTAACGCAGGGGGCGATCAGCCCCAGCATTTT. Its translation is CASSPNAGGDQPQHF.

J is TRBJ1-5 and V is TRBV15, with D possibly being TRBD1 (5 bases). This CDR3 comprises 14 residues. V shed 0 bases and J shed 8 bases, with 11 bases lying between them. The V gene's germline CDR1 is LNHNV and CDR2 YYDKDF (reference sequence). CDR3 amino acids: CATSRDRGKEPQHF. In nucleotides, the CDR3 is TGTGCCACCAGCAGAGATCGGGGGAAGGAGCCCCAGCATTTT.

This clone was seen only once. The junction departs from germline at one end; a sequencing error may be responsible. The V call is TRBV6-1, the J call TRBJ1-5; 7 bases line up with TRBD1. Germline values: CDR1 MNHNS, CDR2 SASEGT. CDR3 length: 15 amino acids. The CDR3 coding sequence is TGTGCCATCAGTGAGTCGCAGGGGGGCAATCAGCCCCAGCATTTT. It translates to CAISESQGGNQPQHF.

The V and J genes are TRBV5-1 and TRBJ2-1; the D gene is possibly TRBD1 (5 bases). Trimming removed 0 bases from V and 10 bases from J, with 5 bases in between. Germline V gene data show CDR1 as SGHRS and CDR2 as YFSETQ. This CDR3 region has 11 residues. The CDR3 region has the DNA TGCGCCAGCAGCTTGGAGGGGGAGCAGTTCTTC. Amino acids: CASSLEGEQFF.

CDR3 DNA sequence: TGTGCCAGCAGAGCGGGAGGGATGAACACCGGGGAGCTGTTTTTT. Translated, it gives CASRAGGMNTGELFF. The chain has TRBV5-4 and TRBJ2-2; 10 nucleotides align to TRBD2. This CDR3 region has 15 residues. The trim removed 5 bases at V and 1 base at J, leaving 2 bases unmatched. Germline assignment: CDR1 SGHNT and CDR2 YYREEE (reference sequence).

J is TRBJ1-2 and V is TRBV29-1; 10 bases align to TRBD1. The germline V gene encodes CDR1 SQVTM and CDR2 ANQGSEA. The CDR3 consists of 15 residues. The trim removed 6 bases at V and 5 bases at J, leaving 12 bases unmatched. The CDR3 reads CSVLSTGGDGYGYTF. The CDR3 coding sequence is TGCAGCGTCCTATCGACAGGGGGCGATGGGTATGGCTACACCTTC.

This chain joins TRBV5-4 and TRBJ2-1, with D possibly being TRBD2 (6 bases). The germline V gene has CDR1 SGHNT and CDR2 YYREEE (reference sequence). The CDR3 has 16 residues. Trimming took 5 bases from V and 7 from J, leaving 22 bases between them. The CDR3 DNA sequence: TGTGCCAGCAGTCTACCCCCAGGGCGCGGGGTGAATGAGCAGTTCTTC. It yields the protein CASSLPPGRGVNEQFF.

The chain couples TRBV7-2 to TRBJ1-1, with 8 bases matching TRBD1. In germline, CDR1 is SGHTA, CDR2 FQGNSA. The V and J ends lost 6 bases and 3 bases, in that order; junction bases with no gene match: 3. The CDR3 loop spans 13 amino acids. CDR3 loop: CASSRQGHTEAFF. In DNA, the CDR3 is TGTGCCAGCAGTAGACAGGGGCACACTGAAGCTTTCTTT.

This clone was seen more than once but under ten times. V and J are TRBV9 and TRBJ1-1; 9 positions agree with TRBD1. The CDR3 length is 13 residues. CDR1 and CDR2 from the germline V gene are SGDLS and YYNGEE. The J segment lost 3 bases and the V segment lost 7 bases, leaving 4 bases of the junction unmatched. The CDR3 region is CASAGTGYTEAFF. DNA of the CDR3: TGTGCCAGCGCCGGGACAGGGTACACTGAAGCTTTCTTT.

This clone has just one count. V and J are TRBV7-3 and TRBJ2-2; D ambiguous. The germline V gene encodes CDR1 SGHTA and CDR2 FQGTGA. With 8 bases removed from V and 8 bases from J, the gap between germline ends came to 9 bases. The CDR3 contains 11 residues. CDR3 coding DNA: TGTGCCAGCGCTACCTGGGGGGAGCTGTTTTTT. This gives the protein CASATWGELFF. Full variable domain (rest looked up from reference TRBV7-3 and TRBJ2-2): GAGVSQTPSNKVTEKGKYVELRCDPISGHTALYWYRQSLGQGPEFLIYFQGTGAADDSGLPNDRFFAVRPEGSVSTLKIQRTERGDSAVYLCASATWGELFFGEGSRLTVL.

The chain combines TRBV21-1 with TRBJ2-7; the tabulated D call, TRBD1, remains unverified against the DNA. TRBV21-1 represents a pseudogene. The CDR3 extends over 14 amino acids. The CDR3: CASSDDRGNYEQYF. The CDR3 bases are TGTGCCAGCAGCGACGACAGGGGTAACTACGAGCAGTACTTC.

The chain recombines TRBV5-1 with TRBJ2-2; TRBD1 agrees at 8 bases. Germline CDR1 and CDR2: SGHRS and YFSETQ. Trimming removed 4 bases from V and 5 bases from J; junction bases left unmatched: 7. The CDR3 has 15 amino acids. DNA of the CDR3: TGCGCCAGCAGCACTGGGACAGGTGGAACCGGGGAGCTGTTTTTT. Amino acid sequence: CASSTGTGGTGELFF.

The chain joins TRBV5-6 to TRBJ2-5, with TRBD1 identical over 10 bases. The trim removed 4 bases at V and 4 bases at J, leaving 1 base unmatched. The CDR3 spans 13 residues. In germline, CDR1 is SGHDT, CDR2 YYEEEE. The CDR3 DNA reads as TGTGCCAGCAGCCGACAGGGGGCAGAGACCCAGTACTTC. Amino acid sequence: CASSRQGAETQYF. Combining the CDR3 with reference TRBV5-6 and TRBJ2-5 gives the whole variable domain DAGVTQSPTHLIKTRGQQVTLRCSPKSGHDTVSWYQQALGQGPQFIFQYYEEEERQRGNFPDRFSGHQFPNYSSELNVNALLLGDSALYLCASSRQGAETQYFGPGTRLLVL.

This clone is a singleton in its sample. DNA for the CDR3: TGCGCCAGCAGCTTGGAGGTTTCTGGAAACACCATATATTTT. Translation gives CASSLEVSGNTIYF. The chain recombines TRBV5-1 with TRBJ1-3; D remains unclear. Germline V gene sequence: CDR1 SGHRS, CDR2 YFSETQ. The CDR3 loop spans 14 amino acids. The V and J ends lost 0 bases and 1 base respectively, with 5 bases between them.

The chain combines TRBV19 with TRBJ2-5, with D hard to call. V was trimmed by 5 bases and J by 5 bases, leaving 6 bases between them. Germline V gives CDR1 LNHDA, CDR2 SQIVND (reference sequence). The CDR3 is 11 residues long. CDR3 sequence: CASSVGETQYF. The CDR3 DNA follows: TGTGCCAGTAGTGTCGGGGAGACCCAGTACTTC.

The CDR3 DNA reads as TGTGCCAGCAGCTTAAGCGCCGGGACACCAGGGCGCGGCTATGGCTACACCTTC. Amino acid sequence: CASSLSAGTPGRGYGYTF. The J gene is TRBJ1-2, the V gene TRBV7-3; the D gene is possibly TRBD1 (6 bases). The length of the CDR3 is 18 residues. Germline V gene sequence: CDR1 SGHTA, CDR2 FQGTGA. Trimming removed 1 base from V and 4 bases from J, with 22 bases in between.

J is TRBJ2-5 and V is TRBV4-1; no reliable D call. Matching the DNA end better, TRBJ2-7 makes the J call doubtful. Germline values: CDR1 MGHRA, CDR2 YSYEKL. This CDR3 has 15 amino acids. The CDR3 DNA reads as TGCGCCAGCAGCCAAGCTTCGTTTAGCTCCTACGAGCAGTACTTC. Its protein is CASSQASFSSYEQYF.

This clone was counted between two and nine times. The chain has TRBV5-4 and TRBJ2-1, with TRBD2 matching over 10 bases. The V gene's germline CDR1 is SGHNT and CDR2 YYREEE (reference sequence). Unmatched junction bases numbered 5, after V lost 4 bases and J lost 10 bases. The CDR3 is 13 residues long. CDR3 sequence reads: CASSPKLAGEQFF. In DNA form, the CDR3 reads TGTGCCAGCAGCCCAAAACTAGCGGGAGAGCAGTTCTTC.

The rearrangement uses TRBV27 and TRBJ1-2; the D is unclear. The CDR3 length is 13 residues. Trimming cost V 2 bases and J 3 bases, with 7 bases left between them. CDR1 is MNHEY and CDR2 is SMNVEV in the germline V gene (reference sequence). CDR3 residues: CASSLRADYGYTF. Here the CDR3 DNA reads TGTGCCAGCAGTTTAAGGGCGGACTATGGCTACACCTTC.

The V call is TRBV6-4, the J call TRBJ2-1; D gene uncertain. Deletions cut 3 bases from V and 6 bases from J, with 12 bases between. The CDR3 is 14 residues long. Germline V CDR1 and CDR2: MRHNA, SNTAGT. CDR3 loop: CASSEGPLGNEQFF. CDR3 sequence (DNA): TGTGCCAGCAGTGAAGGACCCCTGGGCAATGAGCAGTTCTTC.

V usage is TRBV9 and J usage is TRBJ2-1; TRBD2 matches 14 bases. This CDR3 has 16 amino acids. Per germline, CDR1 SGDLS and CDR2 YYNGEE. With 3 bases clipped from V and 4 bases from J, the junction kept 3 bases outside the gene matches. CDR3 sequence reads: CASSAGTSGGYNEQFF. The CDR3 DNA follows: TGTGCCAGCAGCGCCGGGACTAGCGGGGGATACAATGAGCAGTTCTTC.

This clone was counted a few times. The gene calls are TRBV6-5 and TRBJ1-1, with no clear D. V shed 3 bases and J shed 1 base, with 6 bases lying between them. CDR3 size: 13 residues. CDR1 is MNHEY, CDR2 SVGAGI, per germline. CDR3 in amino acids: CASSYTENTEAFF. CDR3 DNA: TGTGCCAGCAGTTATACAGAGAACACTGAAGCTTTCTTT.

This clone was found a few times. The chain uses TRBV29-1 and TRBJ1-5; D ambiguous. CDR1 is SQVTM, CDR2 ANQGSEA, per germline. CDR3 length: 12 residues. The V gene lost 4 bases and the J gene lost 4 bases, with 8 bases spanning the gap. Written as DNA, the CDR3 is TGCAGCGTTGCGAGCGGTAATCAGCCCCAGCATTTT. Translating it yields CSVASGNQPQHF.

This clone is medium-sized by share. V gene TRBV18 combines with J gene TRBJ2-7; TRBD1 aligns across 8 bases. The junction had 4 bases not matched to a gene; V was cut back by 3 bases and J by 0 bases. This CDR3 contains 15 residues. CDR1 KGHSH and CDR2 LQKENI come from the germline V gene. CDR3 nucleotide sequence: TGTGCCAGCTCACCGGGACAGGCGACCTCCTACGAGCAGTACTTC. As protein: CASSPGQATSYEQYF.

The CDR3 sequence: CASSGRPGDEQYF. CDR3 nucleotides: TGTGCCAGCAGTGGTCGGCCCGGCGACGAGCAGTACTTC. This sequence joins TRBV6-4 and TRBJ2-7; D is undetermined. From germline, CDR1 is MRHNA and CDR2 SNTAGT. V was pared by 4 bases and J by 5 bases, with 12 bases between. The CDR3 consists of 13 residues.